The 23 T cell receptor beta chains below were found in one sample sequenced in a study of T cell responses to AZD1222 COVID-19 vaccine. Here immunoSEQ multiplex PCR was the method, and the copy in TCRdb shows in-frame clones only, minus some. The table lists about 97,000 clones, 84% of them singletons. The source material was peripheral blood, sampled on day 0 of AZD1222 vaccination. These receptors were taken from an adult in good health.

The chain combines TRBV6-6 with TRBJ2-2; 8 nucleotides match TRBD2. After removal of 4 bases from V and 2 bases from J, the junction contained 6 bases not matched to a gene. The CDR3 is made up of 16 amino acids. Germline CDR1 is MNHNY and CDR2 is SVGAGI (reference sequence). CDR3 amino acids: CASSSKAGGNTGELFF. The CDR3 bases are TGTGCCAGCAGTTCGAAGGCGGGGGGTAACACCGGGGAGCTGTTTTTT.

The chain is built from TRBV7-9 and TRBJ1-2; no firm D call. V was shortened by 1 base and J by 3 bases, with 9 bases between the two germline ends. The CDR3 runs 14 residues. Looked up from germline, CDR1 is SEHNR and CDR2 is FQNEAQ (reference sequence). The CDR3 sequence is CASSLGSDHYGYTF. The CDR3 coding sequence is TGTGCCAGCAGCTTAGGTTCGGACCACTATGGCTACACCTTC.

The chain's CDR3 is CASSQGLVRTGQKNIQYF. The CDR3 DNA reads TGCGCCAGCAGCCAAGGTCTGGTGCGGACAGGGCAGAAAAACATTCAGTACTTC. J is TRBJ2-4 and V is TRBV4-1, with 8 bases identical to TRBD1. The CDR3 extends over 18 amino acids. The V segment lost 1 base and the J segment 4 bases; nucleotides outside the gene matches: 12. Germline V CDR1 and CDR2: MGHRA, YSYEKL.

This clone came up once. The chain employs TRBV7-9 and TRBJ2-7; 10 positions match TRBD2. The ends lost 1 base at V and 1 base at J; junction bases unmatched: 7. The CDR3 extends over 17 amino acids. Germline V gene lookup returns CDR1 SEHNR and CDR2 FQNEAQ (reference sequence). The chain's CDR3 is CASSLEARTSGSYEQYF. CDR3 coding DNA: TGTGCCAGCAGCTTAGAGGCCAGGACTAGCGGATCCTACGAGCAGTACTTC.

The J gene is TRBJ2-3, the V gene TRBV7-2, with TRBD1 as a possible D gene (5 bases). This CDR3 has 15 residues. CDR1 and CDR2 from the germline V gene are SGHTA and FQGNSA. V was shortened by 3 bases and J by 8 bases, with 18 bases between the two germline ends. The CDR3 region has the DNA TGTGCCAGCAGCTTCGAGTGGGGCGCCCGGAGTACGCAGTATTTT. Its translation is CASSFEWGARSTQYF.

The CDR3 spells CASSLQGAPYEQYV. The DNA for the CDR3 is TGTGCCAGCAGCTTACAGGGGGCCCCCTACGAGCAGTACGTC. V gene TRBV5-6 combines with J gene TRBJ2-7, with 9 bases that match TRBD1. The CDR3 runs 14 residues. V dropped 2 bases and J dropped 2; count of bases not matched to a gene: 2. Germline V gives CDR1 SGHDT, CDR2 YYEEEE.

The rearrangement uses TRBV21-1 and TRBJ2-7; the table's D call of TRBD2 was not tested on the DNA. TRBV21-1 is a listed pseudogene. The CDR3 totals 13 residues. The CDR3 coding sequence is TGTGCCAGCGTGTGGCGGGGTTCCTACGAGCAGTACGTC. This sequence encodes CASVWRGSYEQYV.

This clone was observed once. This chain connects TRBV27 to TRBJ2-3; 7 bases match TRBD2. Germline CDR1 is MNHEY and CDR2 is SMNVEV (reference sequence). The CDR3 totals 14 residues. Trimming took 3 bases from V and 5 from J; bases not matched to a gene: 5. CDR3 coding DNA: TGTGCCAGCAGTTTCCGGGGGGTTGTAGATACGCAGTATTTT. Translated: CASSFRGVVDTQYF.

The chain employs TRBV7-9 and TRBJ2-1; 10 positions match TRBD2. This CDR3 is built from 15 residues. The ends lost 4 bases at V and 6 bases at J; junction bases unmatched: 6. Germline V gene sequence: CDR1 SEHNR, CDR2 FQNEAQ (reference sequence). CDR3 residues: CASSSPLAGVNEQFF. DNA of the CDR3: TGTGCCAGCAGCTCCCCCCTAGCGGGAGTCAATGAGCAGTTCTTC.

This CDR3 reads CASNLKQGASYGYTF. DNA of the CDR3: TGTGCCAGCAATCTTAAACAGGGGGCCTCCTATGGCTACACCTTC. This chain uses TRBV2 with TRBJ1-2; 9 positions agree with TRBD1. V shed 7 bases, J shed 4 bases, and the junction held 10 bases outside the gene matches. CDR1 is SNHLY, CDR2 FYNNEI, per germline. The CDR3 is made up of 15 amino acids.

The CDR3 protein is CASSPGGTGVTEAFF. CDR3 sequence (DNA): TGCGCCAGCAGCCCTGGTGGGACAGGGGTAACTGAAGCTTTCTTT. The chain is built from TRBV5-1 and TRBJ1-1, with TRBD1 matching 10 bases. The CDR3 contains 15 residues. Germline V gives CDR1 SGHRS, CDR2 YFSETQ. V gave up 4 bases and J gave up 5 bases; unmatched junction bases: 8.

This clone has at least ten counts. CDR3 bases: TGTGCCAGCAGCTTGAGGGATGGCACTGAAGCTTTCTTT. It is translated as CASSLRDGTEAFF. The rearrangement links TRBV7-8 to TRBJ1-1; D is unclear. The CDR3 runs 13 residues. Trimming removed 3 bases from V and 4 bases from J, with 9 bases in between. Germline values: CDR1 SGHVS, CDR2 FQNEAQ.

The V and J genes are TRBV9 and TRBJ1-3; D gene unclear. This CDR3 region has 16 residues. Germline V lookup: CDR1 SGDLS, CDR2 YYNGEE. Trimming shortened V by 4 bases and J by 0 bases, and 14 bases separated the two germline ends. The CDR3 loop reads CASSLTIMNSGNTIYF. CDR3 nucleotide sequence: TGTGCCAGCAGCCTGACTATCATGAACTCTGGAAACACCATATATTTT.

J is TRBJ1-2 and V is TRBV18; tentatively, D is TRBD1 (6 bases). This CDR3 contains 14 residues. The V and J ends lost 2 bases and 8 bases respectively, with 15 bases between them. Germline V lookup: CDR1 KGHSH, CDR2 LQKENI. CDR3 amino acids: CASSPEGRGAGYTF. The CDR3 nucleotides read TGTGCCAGCTCACCAGAGGGCAGGGGCGCCGGCTACACCTTC. The full variable domain, with the rest looked up from reference TRBV18 and TRBJ1-2, is NAGVMQNPRHLVRRRGQEARLRCSPMKGHSHVYWYRQLPEEGLKFMVYLQKENIIDESGMPKERFSAEFPKEGPSILRIQQVVRGDSAAYFCASSPEGRGAGYTFGSGTRLTVV.

CDR3 coding DNA: TGTGCCAGCAGCTCCGGTTATATCACTGAAGCTTTCTTT. Protein: CASSSGYITEAFF. This sequence joins TRBV7-3 and TRBJ1-1, with unresolved D. The V gene lost 4 bases and the J gene lost 4 bases, with 10 bases spanning the gap. The CDR3 spans 13 residues. Germline V gives CDR1 SGHTA, CDR2 FQGTGA.

This chain uses TRBV5-8 with TRBJ2-7; D unclear. The CDR3 contains 13 residues. V lost 3 bases to trimming and J lost 3 bases, with 10 bases between them. Looked up from germline, CDR1 is SGHTS and CDR2 is YDEGEE. The CDR3: CASSSEGYYEQYF. The CDR3 region has the DNA TGTGCCAGCAGCTCGGAAGGATACTACGAGCAGTACTTC.

The V and J genes are TRBV3-1 (or the pseudogene TRBV3-2) and TRBJ2-3; 8 positions agree with TRBD1. Germline CDR1 LGHDT, CDR2 YNNKEL (reference sequence). The CDR3 length is 15 residues. Germline trimming cut 0 bases from V and 2 bases from J; bases unmatched to any gene: 1. The CDR3, as DNA: TGTGCCAGCAGCCAAGAACAGGGGGACACAGATACGCAGTATTTT. This gives the protein CASSQEQGDTDTQYF.

This clone was seen a handful of times. The CDR3 loop is CASSQVDLLNTGELFF. The CDR3 DNA sequence: TGCGCCAGCAGCCAAGTTGATCTTCTTAACACCGGGGAGCTGTTTTTT. The chain uses TRBV4-1 and TRBJ2-2; D remains ambiguous. Germline CDR1 and CDR2: MGHRA and YSYEKL. Trimming stripped 1 base from V and 2 bases from J, with 11 bases between. This CDR3 has 16 amino acids.

A few counts support this clone. The chain joins TRBV11-3 to TRBJ2-3; 8 nucleotides line up with TRBD2. Germline V gene data show CDR1 as SGHNT and CDR2 as YENEEA. The CDR3 length is 15 residues. V shed 0 bases and J 4 bases; nucleotides not matched to a gene: 3. CDR3 in amino acids: CASSLESGRADTQYF. The CDR3, as DNA: TGTGCCAGCAGCTTAGAGAGCGGGAGAGCAGATACGCAGTATTTT.

This chain joins TRBV4-3 and TRBJ2-3, with D unclear. Trimming stripped 1 base from V and 2 bases from J, with 16 bases between. CDR3 length equals 17 residues. Germline values: CDR1 LGHNA, CDR2 YSLEER. The CDR3 is CASSQGVGVRTTDTQYF. Here the CDR3 DNA reads TGCGCCAGCAGCCAAGGCGTCGGTGTCAGAACCACAGATACGCAGTATTTT.

The chain recombines TRBV3-1 (or the pseudogene TRBV3-2) with TRBJ1-1, with D tentatively TRBD1 (6 bases). From germline, CDR1 is LGHDT and CDR2 YNNKEL (reference sequence). Trimming removed 4 bases at V and 0 bases at J, with 12 bases between. The length of the CDR3 is 15 residues. The CDR3 region has the DNA TGTGCCAGCAGCCCTGGACAGACCATGAACACTGAAGCTTTCTTT. Amino acids: CASSPGQTMNTEAFF.

The genes are TRBV11-1 and TRBJ2-1; D gene unclear. The length of the CDR3 is 15 residues. CDR1 is SGHAT, CDR2 FQDESV, per germline (reference sequence). The V and J ends lost 5 bases and 4 bases respectively, with 15 bases between them. The CDR3 loop is CASSPQSSRYNEQFF. The DNA of the CDR3 is TGTGCCAGCAGCCCCCAGTCATCCAGATACAATGAGCAGTTCTTC.

This clone was found once. The V call is TRBV13, the J call TRBJ2-7; TRBD2 aligns across 14 bases. This CDR3 contains 15 residues. The germline CDR1 and CDR2 sequences are PRHDT and FYEKMQ (reference sequence). V lost 4 bases and J lost 8; bases outside the gene matches: 7. The CDR3 bases are TGTGCCAGCAGCTCCGGGACTAGCGGGAGTATTCAGCAGTACTTC. Protein product: CASSSGTSGSIQQYF.